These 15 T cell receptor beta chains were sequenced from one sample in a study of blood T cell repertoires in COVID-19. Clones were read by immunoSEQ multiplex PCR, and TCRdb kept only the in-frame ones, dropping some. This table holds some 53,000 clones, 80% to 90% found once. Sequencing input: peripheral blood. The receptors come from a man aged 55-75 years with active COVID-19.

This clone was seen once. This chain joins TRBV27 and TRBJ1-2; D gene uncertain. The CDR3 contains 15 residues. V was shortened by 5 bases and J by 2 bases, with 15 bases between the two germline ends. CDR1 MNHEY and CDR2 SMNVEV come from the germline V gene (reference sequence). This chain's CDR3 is CASSPKLHRNYGYTF. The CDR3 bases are TGTGCCAGCAGTCCTAAACTACACCGGAACTATGGCTACACCTTC.

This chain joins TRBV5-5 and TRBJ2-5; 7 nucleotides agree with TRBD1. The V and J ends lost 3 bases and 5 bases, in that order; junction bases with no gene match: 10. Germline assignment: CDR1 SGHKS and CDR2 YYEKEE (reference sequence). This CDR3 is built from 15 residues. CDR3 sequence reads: CASSSEGALGETQYF. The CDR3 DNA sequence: TGTGCCAGCAGCTCAGAGGGGGCACTCGGGGAGACCCAGTACTTC.

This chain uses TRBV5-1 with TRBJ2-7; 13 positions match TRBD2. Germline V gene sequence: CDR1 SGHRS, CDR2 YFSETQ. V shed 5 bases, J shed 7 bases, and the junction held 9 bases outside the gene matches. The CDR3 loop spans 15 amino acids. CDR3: CASRETSGGAGEQYF. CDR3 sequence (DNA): TGCGCCAGCAGAGAAACTAGCGGGGGGGCTGGAGAGCAGTACTTC.

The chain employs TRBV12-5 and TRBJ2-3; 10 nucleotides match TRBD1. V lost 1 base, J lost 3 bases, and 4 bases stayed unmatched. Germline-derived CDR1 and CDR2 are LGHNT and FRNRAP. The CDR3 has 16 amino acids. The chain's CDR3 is CASGLGQGALTDTQYF. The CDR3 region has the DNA TGTGCTAGTGGTTTGGGACAGGGGGCGCTGACAGATACGCAGTATTTT.

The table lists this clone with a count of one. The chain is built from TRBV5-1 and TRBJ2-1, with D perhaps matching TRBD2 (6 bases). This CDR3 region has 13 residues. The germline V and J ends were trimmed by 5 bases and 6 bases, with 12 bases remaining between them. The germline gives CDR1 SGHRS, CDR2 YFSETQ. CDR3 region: CASRLGGSNEQFF. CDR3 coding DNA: TGCGCCAGCAGGCTCGGAGGGAGCAATGAGCAGTTCTTC.

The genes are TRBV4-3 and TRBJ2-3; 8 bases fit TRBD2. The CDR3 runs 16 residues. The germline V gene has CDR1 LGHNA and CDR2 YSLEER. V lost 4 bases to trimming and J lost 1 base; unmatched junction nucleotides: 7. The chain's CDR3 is CASSPGGRSGTDTQYF. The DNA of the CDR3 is TGCGCCAGCAGCCCGGGCGGGAGGAGTGGCACAGATACGCAGTATTTT.

The CDR3 is CASSFMGQGLNIQYF. Here the CDR3 DNA reads TGTGCCAGCAGCTTTATGGGACAGGGCTTAAACATTCAGTACTTC. The chain is built from TRBV5-4 and TRBJ2-4; TRBD1 matches at 9 bases. In germline, CDR1 is SGHNT, CDR2 YYREEE (reference sequence). With V trimmed by 2 bases and J by 6 bases, 6 bases remained unmatched. The CDR3 is 15 residues long.

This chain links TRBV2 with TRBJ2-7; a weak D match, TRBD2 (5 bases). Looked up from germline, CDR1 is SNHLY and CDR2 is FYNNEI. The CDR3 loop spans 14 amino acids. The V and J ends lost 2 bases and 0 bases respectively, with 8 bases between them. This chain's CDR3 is CASSERESSYEQYF. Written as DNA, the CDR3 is TGTGCCAGCAGTGAAAGGGAGAGCTCCTACGAGCAGTACTTC.

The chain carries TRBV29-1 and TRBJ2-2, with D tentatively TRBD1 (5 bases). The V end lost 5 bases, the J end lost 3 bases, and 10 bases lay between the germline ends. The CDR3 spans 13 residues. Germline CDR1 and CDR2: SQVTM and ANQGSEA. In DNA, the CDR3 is TGCAGCGTTTGCAGGGAATACACCGGGGAGCTGTTTTTT. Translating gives CSVCREYTGELFF.

CDR3 sequence reads: CASSPGQGVDTEAFF. The CDR3 bases are TGCGCCAGCAGCCCGGGACAGGGGGTGGACACTGAAGCTTTCTTT. The chain couples TRBV5-1 to TRBJ1-1; 11 bases are a match to TRBD1. V trimming: 4 bases; J trimming: 3 bases; junction bases outside the gene matches: 5. The CDR3 runs 15 residues. Germline CDR1 is SGHRS and CDR2 is YFSETQ.

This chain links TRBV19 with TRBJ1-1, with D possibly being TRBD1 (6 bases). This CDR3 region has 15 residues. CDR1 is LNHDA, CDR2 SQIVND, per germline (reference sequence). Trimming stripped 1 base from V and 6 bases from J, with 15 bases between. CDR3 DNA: TGTGCCAGTAGTATAGGAGGACAGATTGTTTCTGAAGCTTTCTTT. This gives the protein CASSIGGQIVSEAFF.

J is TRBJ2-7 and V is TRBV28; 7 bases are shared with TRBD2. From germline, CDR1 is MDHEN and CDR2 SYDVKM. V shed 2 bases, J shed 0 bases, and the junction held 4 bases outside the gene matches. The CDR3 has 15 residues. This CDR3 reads CASSLAGAISYEQYF. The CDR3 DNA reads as TGTGCCAGCAGTTTAGCGGGAGCCATCTCCTACGAGCAGTACTTC. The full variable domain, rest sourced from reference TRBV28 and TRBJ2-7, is DVKVTQSSRYLVKRTGEKVFLECVQDMDHENMFWYRQDPGLGLRLIYFSYDVKMKEKGDIPEGYSVSREKKERFSLILESASTNQTSMYLCASSLAGAISYEQYFGPGTRLTVT.

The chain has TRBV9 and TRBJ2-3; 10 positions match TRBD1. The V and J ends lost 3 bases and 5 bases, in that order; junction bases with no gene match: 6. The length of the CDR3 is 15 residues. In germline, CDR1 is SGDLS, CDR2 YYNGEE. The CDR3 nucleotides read TGTGCCAGCAGCGCGACAGGGGGCGGACGAGATACGCAGTATTTT. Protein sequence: CASSATGGGRDTQYF.

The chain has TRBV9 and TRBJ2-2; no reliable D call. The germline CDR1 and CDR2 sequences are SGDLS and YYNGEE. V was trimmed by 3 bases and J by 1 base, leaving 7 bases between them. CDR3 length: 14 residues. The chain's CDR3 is CASSGSRNTGELFF. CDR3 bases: TGTGCCAGCAGCGGATCGCGGAACACCGGGGAGCTGTTTTTT.

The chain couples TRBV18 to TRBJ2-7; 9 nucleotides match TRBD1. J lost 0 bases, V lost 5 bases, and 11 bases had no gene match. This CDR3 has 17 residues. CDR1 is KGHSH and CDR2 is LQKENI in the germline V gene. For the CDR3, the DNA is TGTGCCAGCTCAACTGGGCATGGACAGGGGAGCTCCTACGAGCAGTACTTC. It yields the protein CASSTGHGQGSSYEQYF.